The TCR beta chain under discussion was sequenced for a study of blood T cell repertoires in COVID-19. Study-level background: The United States, Italy and Spain were the sources of the acute and convalescent COVID-19 samples. The cDNA or gDNA used as material had been derived from T cells, B-cell-depleted T cells, or PBMCs.

Original methodology: Reference gene primers were amplified, and this amplification served to estimate nucleated cell counts. TCRdb keeps only in-frame clones here, not all; method: immunoSEQ multiplex PCR. That table supplies the V and J calls and clone size; D and trimming were determined from the DNA. The table has approximately 210,000 clones, about 85% seen once. This clone was observed a handful of times. There are 15 residues in the CDR3. The sequence was collected from a human donor in a cohort sampled during active COVID-19. The V call is TRBV21-1, the J call TRBJ2-7; the D call TRBD1 from the table was never checked on the DNA. TRBV21-1 is described as a pseudogene. Sequenced input: peripheral blood. CDR3 protein: CASSTEGQGAYEQYV. The CDR3 DNA reads as TGTGCCAGCAGCACCGAAGGACAGGGGGCCTACGAGCAGTACGTC.